This T cell receptor beta chain comes out of a study of blood T cell repertoires in COVID-19. Across the study: Samples representing acute and convalescent COVID-19 were sourced from the United States, Italy and Spain.

This clone was observed a few times. In the authors' methods: Reference gene primer amplification in the assay estimated nucleated cell counts. The protocol was immunoSEQ multiplex PCR, while the TCRdb copy is restricted to in-frame clones and leaves out a portion. That table gives V, J and clone size, and the DNA gave D and trimming. Of 300,000 to 350,000 clones listed, almost 90% were seen once; the top ten hold roughly 2.9%. The CDR3 is 14 residues long. V was trimmed by 5 bases and J by 1 base, leaving 8 bases between them. Germline V CDR1 and CDR2: LNHDA, SQIVND (reference sequence). During active infection, Seattle patients enrolled and were then monitored through disease.

V gene TRBV19 combines with J gene TRBJ2-2, with D perhaps TRBD2 (6 bases). The sample taken for sequencing was peripheral blood. This receptor was obtained from a woman aged 25 to 39 with COVID-19, enrolled during active disease. The CDR3 DNA follows: TGTGCCAGTAGTTTCGGGGGGAACACCGGGGAGCTGTTTTTT. It encodes CASSFGGNTGELFF. Complete variable domain (other parts from reference TRBV19 and TRBJ2-2): DGGITQSPKYLFRKEGQNVTLSCEQNLNHDAMYWYRQDPGQGLRLIYYSQIVNDFQKGDIAEGYSVSREKKESFPLTVTSAQKNPTAFYLCASSFGGNTGELFFGEGSRLTVL.